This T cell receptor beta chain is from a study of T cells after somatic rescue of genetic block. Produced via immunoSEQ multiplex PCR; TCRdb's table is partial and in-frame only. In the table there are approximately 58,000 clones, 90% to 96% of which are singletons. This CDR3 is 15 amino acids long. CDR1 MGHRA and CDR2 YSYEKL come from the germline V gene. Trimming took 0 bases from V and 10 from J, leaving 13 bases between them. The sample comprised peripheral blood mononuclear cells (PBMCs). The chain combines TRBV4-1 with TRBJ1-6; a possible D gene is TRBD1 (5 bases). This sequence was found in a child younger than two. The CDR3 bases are TGCGCCAGCAGCCAAGATCCACAGGCTAGGTCACCCCTCCACTTT. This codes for CASSQDPQARSPLHF.